The rows below give T cell receptor beta chains drawn from one sample of a study of T-cell reconstitution after alpha-beta-depleted transplantation in children. Each CDR3 protein gets one entry after TCRdb re-called the PCR reads with MiXCR. Of almost 500,000 distinct CDR3 sequences listed, around 13% are singletons. The material was PBMCs from the stem cell graft donor, obtained from the stem cell graft. These receptors came from a human donor who donated a stem cell graft to a child with combined immunodeficiency. Each CDR3 is given with its conserved first and last residue. A D gene is named only where the DNA matches it firmly. Where a row states a size, it is once, few, many or the class of an expanded clone; other rows omit it.

V gene	J gene	clone size	D gene	CDR3 protein	CDR3 DNA
TRBV7-9	TRBJ2-5	few	TRBD2	CASSSSGLAVQETQYF	TGTGCCAGCAGCTCTTCCGGACTAGCGGTACAAGAGACCCAGTACTTC
TRBV6-1	TRBJ2-1	few	.	CAASPGSWGNEQFF	TGTGCCGCCTCCCCGGGATCCTGGGGCAATGAGCAGTTCTTC
TRBV12-3/TRBV12-4	TRBJ2-7	few	.	CASSLVGTPVAGEQYF	TGTGCCAGCAGTTTAGTAGGGACGCCGGTGGCGGGGGAGCAGTACTTC
TRBV11-2	TRBJ2-7	few	.	CASSLGQAESYEQYF	TGTGCCAGCAGCTTAGGGCAGGCCGAATCCTACGAGCAGTACTTC
TRBV19	TRBJ1-5	few	.	CASSSQTYQPQHF	TGTGCCAGTAGTAGCCAGACCTATCAGCCCCAGCATTTT
TRBV5-1	TRBJ1-4	few	.	CASSYREAGEKLFF	TGCGCCAGCAGCTACAGGGAAGCTGGTGAAAAACTGTTTTTT
TRBV20-1	TRBJ2-7	few	.	CSASVHLGSNEQYF	TGCAGTGCTAGCGTCCATCTAGGGTCCAACGAGCAGTACTTC
TRBV20-1	TRBJ2-3	few	.	CSARERDTYSTDTQYF	TGCAGTGCTAGAGAGCGGGACACCTACAGCACAGATACGCAGTATTTT
TRBV11-1	TRBJ2-1	once	TRBD2	CAGSLKAGIYNEQFF	TGTGCTGGCAGCTTAAAAGCGGGGATTTACAATGAGCAGTTCTTC
TRBV20-1	TRBJ1-6	few	.	CSAALSSYNSPLHF	TGCAGTGCCGCCTTGAGCTCCTATAATTCACCCCTCCACTTT
TRBV20-1	TRBJ1-5	many	.	CSASMGRTSNQPQHF	TGCAGTGCTAGTATGGGCAGAACTAGCAATCAGCCCCAGCATTTT
TRBV4-3	TRBJ2-1	many	TRBD2	CASSHLAGGYNEQFF	TGCGCCAGCAGCCACCTGGCGGGGGGTTACAATGAGCAGTTCTTC
TRBV5-1	TRBJ2-3	few	.	CASTQQTSTDTQYF	TGCGCCAGCACTCAGCAAACTAGCACAGATACGCAGTATTTT
TRBV5-1	TRBJ2-1	few	TRBD2	CASSLVTGGGNEQFF	TGCGCCAGCAGCTTGGTAACGGGAGGTGGCAATGAGCAGTTCTTC
TRBV12-3/TRBV12-4	TRBJ1-5	many	.	CASSAGRGNQPQHF	TGTGCCAGCAGCGCCGGGAGGGGCAATCAGCCCCAGCATTTT
TRBV7-8	TRBJ2-5	.	.	CASSPSSGAKETQYF	TGTGCCAGCAGCCCCTCCTCAGGGGCCAAAGAGACCCAGTACTTC
TRBV5-6	TRBJ1-1	few	.	CASSMLTGRAKEAFF	TGTGCCAGCAGCATGTTGACAGGCCGGGCTAAAGAAGCTTTCTTT
TRBV6-1	TRBJ2-5	once	.	CASNDSGFETQYF	TGTGCCAGCAATGACAGCGGTTTCGAGACCCAGTACTTC
TRBV29-1	TRBJ1-2	.	.	CSVDTGGYGYTF	TGCAGCGTTGATACGGGGGGATATGGCTACACCTTC
TRBV20-1	TRBJ2-1	many	TRBD2	CSAERQDGRESYNEQFF	TGCAGTGCCGAAAGGCAGGACGGGCGGGAGTCGTACAATGAGCAGTTCTTC
TRBV12-3/TRBV12-4	TRBJ2-3	.	.	CASSLQRAADTQYF	TGTGCCAGCAGTTTACAAAGAGCGGCAGATACGCAGTATTTT
TRBV20-1	TRBJ2-5	.	TRBD2	CSVSRSSGSRETQYF	TGCAGTGTCAGTCGATCTAGCGGGAGTAGGGAGACCCAGTACTTC
TRBV3-1	TRBJ1-1	few	.	CASSQDGTDSTEAFF	TGTGCCAGCAGCCAAGACGGCACTGATAGCACTGAAGCTTTCTTT
TRBV11-2	TRBJ2-3	many	.	CASSLGALGDTQYF	TGTGCCAGCAGCTTAGGGGCTTTGGGAGATACGCAGTATTTT
TRBV18	TRBJ2-1	few	.	CASSQLPLYNEQFF	TGTGCCAGCTCACAACTCCCCCTCTACAATGAGCAGTTCTTC
TRBV29-1	TRBJ2-5	many	.	CSVGFWETQYF	TGCAGCGTCGGGTTCTGGGAGACCCAGTACTTC
TRBV24-1	TRBJ2-1	many	.	CATSDLSWEKFF	TGTGCCACCAGTGATTTGTCGTGGGAGAAGTTCTTC
TRBV12-3/TRBV12-4	TRBJ1-3	many	.	CASSIRSGNTIYF	TGTGCCAGCAGTATAAGATCCGGAAACACCATATATTTT
TRBV5-1	TRBJ2-7	.	.	CASSPTGPLSDEQYF	TGCGCCAGCAGCCCGACGGGTCCCCTCTCCGACGAGCAGTACTTC
TRBV2	TRBJ2-1	.	.	CASRNAPGLNEQFF	TGTGCCAGCAGGAATGCCCCGGGGCTCAATGAGCAGTTCTTC
TRBV24-1	TRBJ2-1	.	TRBD2	CATSDASGRAYNEQFF	TGTGCCACCAGTGACGCGAGCGGGAGGGCCTACAATGAGCAGTTCTTC
TRBV4-3	TRBJ2-3	many	TRBD2	CASSQDQAGGRDTQYF	TGCGCCAGCAGCCAAGATCAGGCGGGGGGTAGGGATACGCAGTATTTT
TRBV24-1	TRBJ1-5	few	.	CATSDAQGFSNQPQHF	TGTGCCACCAGTGACGCACAGGGTTTTAGCAATCAGCCCCAGCATTTT
TRBV2	TRBJ2-3	once	.	CASSPRGGHGTDTQYF	TGTGCCAGCAGCCCTAGGGGGGGGCATGGCACAGATACGCAGTATTTT
TRBV20-1	TRBJ1-3	few	.	CSARDRWVPGYF	TGCAGTGCTAGAGATCGGTGGGTGCCTGGATATTTT
TRBV5-1	TRBJ2-1	.	TRBD2	CASGFMGLAGSDEQFF	TGCGCCAGCGGCTTCATGGGTCTAGCGGGAAGCGATGAGCAGTTCTTC
TRBV6-5	TRBJ2-1	many	.	CASSYSGANEQFF	TGTGCCAGCAGTTACTCAGGCGCGAATGAGCAGTTCTTC
TRBV7-2	TRBJ1-2	few	.	CASSPTLTGNRNYGYTF	TGTGCCAGCAGTCCCACTTTAACAGGGAATAGGAACTATGGCTACACCTTC
TRBV5-1	TRBJ2-7	.	TRBD1	CASRFGQGTPYEQYF	TGCGCCAGCAGGTTCGGACAGGGAACACCCTACGAGCAGTACTTC
TRBV4-3	TRBJ2-1	.	TRBD2	CASSQHSGRQDNEQFF	TGCGCCAGCAGCCAACATAGCGGGAGGCAAGACAATGAGCAGTTCTTC
TRBV5-5	TRBJ2-7	many	.	CASSPYEGSSYEQYF	TGTGCCAGCAGCCCCTACGAGGGATCCTCCTACGAGCAGTACTTC
TRBV7-3	TRBJ2-4	.	.	CASSLEVGAKNIQYF	TGTGCCAGCAGCTTGGAGGTGGGGGCCAAAAACATTCAGTACTTC
TRBV27	TRBJ2-7	.	.	CASRDGGSKYEQYF	TGTGCCAGCAGAGACGGGGGTTCAAAATACGAGCAGTACTTC
TRBV24-1	TRBJ2-1	many	TRBD2	CATSGARGLAGDNEQFF	TGTGCCACCAGTGGTGCACGGGGACTAGCGGGGGACAATGAGCAGTTCTTC
TRBV10-3	TRBJ1-2	.	TRBD1	CAISSQGGQPTNYGYTF	TGTGCCATCAGCTCCCAAGGGGGACAGCCGACCAACTATGGCTACACCTTC
TRBV4-2	TRBJ2-3	many	.	CASSQDRAADTQYF	TGTGCCAGCAGCCAAGACAGAGCGGCAGATACGCAGTATTTT
TRBV5-1	TRBJ2-7	few	.	CASSLAQSGRTSSYEQYF	TGCGCCAGCAGCTTGGCTCAATCGGGTCGGACCTCCTCCTACGAGCAGTACTTC
TRBV20-1	TRBJ2-3	few	TRBD1	CSAQKQDREYADTQYF	TGCAGTGCTCAAAAACAGGACAGGGAGTATGCAGATACGCAGTATTTT
TRBV3-1	TRBJ2-7	.	.	CASSQPGAFEQYF	TGTGCCAGCAGCCAACCCGGGGCATTCGAGCAGTACTTC
TRBV20-1	TRBJ2-2	.	TRBD2	CSALTPGLAGIRNTGELFF	TGCAGTGCCCTAACCCCGGGACTAGCGGGAATAAGGAACACCGGGGAGCTGTTTTTT